The 16 T cell receptor beta chains presented below share a single source sample, sequenced in a study of regulatory T cells in long-lasting Graves disease. HTBI primers from iRepertoire and Arm-PCR of CDR3 regions yielded the TCR beta libraries. MiXCR, applied by TCRdb to the multiplex PCR reads, yields one record per CDR3 protein. The sample lists under 450,000 distinct CDR3 sequences, more than 20% occurring once. The time point denotes: persistent/refractory GD, antithyroid drugs over 5 years with positive TRAb. PBMCs provided the RNA from which the TCR library was made. This specimen consisted of peripheral blood mononuclear cells (PBMCs), obtained when the disease was refractory, from a patient treated with antithyroid drugs. These receptors were taken from a woman between 35 and 50 years old with Graves disease.

This clonotype showed up many times. The V call is TRBV6-1, the J call TRBJ1-4, with D perhaps TRBD1 (6 bases). The CDR3 covers 17 residues. CDR1 is MNHNS and CDR2 is SASEGT in the germline V gene. V lost 0 bases and J lost 5, with 16 bases in between. The CDR3 loop reads CASSEAYGGGGNEKLFF. CDR3 sequence (DNA): TGTGCCAGCAGTGAAGCGTATGGGGGAGGGGGAAATGAAAAACTGTTTTTT.

In the case of this clonotype: A far bigger clonotype differs at one base, so this is likely a read error. This rearrangement joins TRBV2 to TRBJ2-5; tentative D call: TRBD2 (5 bases). Germline loops: CDR1 SNHLY, CDR2 FYNNEI. This CDR3 comprises 13 residues. Trimming took 6 bases from V and 0 from J, leaving 8 bases between them. In nucleotides, the CDR3 is TGTGCCAGCAGCCGAGGGTACCAAGAGACCCAGTACTTC. Protein product: CASSRGYQETQYF.

This clonotype was observed a few times. The chain recombines TRBV7-2 with TRBJ1-4, with 9 nucleotides matching TRBD1. CDR1 is SGHTA, CDR2 FQGNSA, per germline. The CDR3 sequence is 15 residues long. The J segment lost 11 bases and the V segment lost 2 bases, leaving 9 bases of the junction unmatched. The CDR3 region has the DNA TGTGCCAGCAGCTTATGGAGGGACAGGGTCACGAAACTGTTTTTT. It yields the protein CASSLWRDRVTKLFF. The full variable domain, its missing parts supplied by reference TRBV7-2 and TRBJ1-4, is GAGVSQSPSNKVTEKGKDVELRCDPISGHTALYWYRQSLGQGLEFLIYFQGNSAPDKSGLPSDRFSAERTGGSVSTLTIQRTQQEDSAVYLCASSLWRDRVTKLFFGSGTQLSVL.

This clonotype has only a few counts. This chain links TRBV7-2 with TRBJ2-2; 12 bases are shared with TRBD2. Per germline, CDR1 SGHTA and CDR2 FQGNSA. This CDR3 has 17 amino acids. V lost 2 bases and J lost 4; bases outside the gene matches: 5. CDR3 DNA: TGTGCCAGCAGCTTATACGGGACTAGCGGGTTCACCGGGGAGCTGTTTTTT. Translated: CASSLYGTSGFTGELFF.

This clonotype appeared a few times. The gene calls are TRBV7-9 and TRBJ2-2; D gene ambiguous. Trimming took off 6 bases at V and 7 bases at J, with 3 bases between the two ends. Germline CDR1 SEHNR, CDR2 FQNEAQ (reference sequence). The CDR3 has 10 amino acids. The CDR3 spells CASRDGELFF. The CDR3 region has the DNA TGTGCCAGCAGAGACGGGGAGCTGTTTTTT.

The chain combines TRBV3-1 with TRBJ2-1, with D perhaps matching TRBD2 (6 bases). The CDR3 is 14 amino acids. Between the trimmed V and J ends, which lost 4 bases and 4 bases, there was a span of 11 bases. Germline CDR1 and CDR2: LGHDT and YNNKEL (reference sequence). CDR3 region: CASSPRELYNEQFF. The CDR3 nucleotides are TGTGCCAGCAGCCCCCGGGAGCTATACAATGAGCAGTTCTTC.

The sample holds many counts of this clonotype. The chain carries TRBV6-5 and TRBJ2-7; the D is unclear. Germline V CDR1 and CDR2: MNHEY, SVGAGI. Deletions cut 0 bases from V and 4 bases from J, with 7 bases between. This CDR3 comprises 13 residues. The CDR3 loop reads CASSYSLGYEQYF. CDR3 DNA: TGTGCCAGCAGTTACTCGTTGGGTTACGAGCAGTACTTC.

To note about this clonotype: A much larger clone lies one base from this, so it may be a read error. The J gene is TRBJ2-7, the V gene TRBV6-2 or TRBV6-3; D uncertain. Trimming took off 0 bases at V and 5 bases at J, with 14 bases between the two ends. The CDR3 covers 15 residues. Germline loops: CDR1 MNHEY, CDR2 SVGEGT. The CDR3 DNA follows: TGTGCCAGCAGTTACTCGCGGACGAACGCGCACGAGCAGTACTTC. Translating it yields CASSYSRTNAHEQYF.

The count of this clonotype is one. The rearrangement links TRBV9 to TRBJ2-2; D is ambiguous. This CDR3 comprises 13 residues. Trimming took off 0 bases at V and 7 bases at J, with 7 bases between the two ends. In germline, CDR1 is SGDLS, CDR2 YYNGEE. This CDR3 is CASSVDAIGELFF. The CDR3 region has the DNA TGTGCCAGCAGCGTAGATGCAATCGGGGAGCTGTTTTTT. The full variable domain, with the rest looked up from reference TRBV9 and TRBJ2-2, is DSGVTQTPKHLITATGQRVTLRCSPRSGDLSVYWYQQSLDQGLQFLIQYYNGEERAKGNILERFSAQQFPDLHSELNLSSLELGDSALYFCASSVDAIGELFFGEGSRLTVL.

This clonotype was seen only a few times. This chain links TRBV14 with TRBJ1-4, with D possibly being TRBD1 (6 bases). This CDR3 comprises 17 residues. Looked up from germline, CDR1 is SGHDN and CDR2 is FVKESK. V shed 2 bases and J shed 8 bases, with 21 bases lying between them. The DNA of the CDR3 is TGTGCCAGCAGCCAACAATATTTATCGGGGGCGCGAGAAAAACTGTTTTTT. Translation: CASSQQYLSGAREKLFF.

This clonotype appeared many times. The chain employs TRBV10-3 and TRBJ1-1; D is undetermined. Germline V gene lookup returns CDR1 ENHRY and CDR2 SYGVKD. The CDR3 is 12 amino acids. Trimming removed 2 bases from V and 1 base from J, with 2 bases in between. The CDR3 here is CAISEGNTEAFF. The CDR3, as DNA: TGTGCCATCAGTGAGGGGAACACTGAAGCTTTCTTT.

This clonotype has ten or more counts. V gene TRBV28 combines with J gene TRBJ2-7; D may be TRBD1 (5 bases). The CDR3 contains 14 residues. Germline CDR1 MDHEN, CDR2 SYDVKM. Trimming stripped 6 bases from V and 1 base from J, with 13 bases between. The CDR3 protein is CASRLYRWSYEQYF. The CDR3 DNA sequence: TGTGCCAGCAGGCTCTACAGGTGGTCCTACGAGCAGTACTTC.

This clonotype was seen a few times. The V gene is TRBV15, the J gene TRBJ2-1, with 7 bases matching TRBD2. V shed 5 bases and J 2 bases; nucleotides not matched to a gene: 3. Per the germline V gene, CDR1 is LNHNV and CDR2 is YYDKDF (reference sequence). The CDR3 covers 14 residues. Written as DNA, the CDR3 is TGTGCCACCAGCTTGGGAGGGACCTACAATGAGCAGTTCTTC. Translation gives CATSLGGTYNEQFF.

The chain joins TRBV10-2 to TRBJ2-7, with D tentatively TRBD1 or TRBD2 (5 bases each). Germline V CDR1 and CDR2: WSHSY, SAAADI. This CDR3 contains 15 residues. V was pared by 3 bases and J by 1 base, with 13 bases between. The CDR3 region has the DNA TGCGCCAGCAGTGAAGAGGGGCTGCCATCCTACGAGCAGTACTTC. It codes for CASSEEGLPSYEQYF.

A note on this clonotype: This likely comes from a read error, as the CDR3 has no conserved phenylalanine or tryptophan at its end. The chain uses TRBV29-1 and TRBJ1-1; D is perhaps TRBD1 (6 bases). The germline V gene has CDR1 SQVTM and CDR2 ANQGSEA. There are 11 residues in the CDR3. For the CDR3, the DNA is TGCAGAACAGGGATCGTGACTGAAGCTTTCGTT. Its protein is CRTGIVTEAFV.

This chain joins TRBV19 and TRBJ1-1; the D gene is possibly TRBD1 (5 bases). Germline V gene lookup returns CDR1 LNHDA and CDR2 SQIVND (reference sequence). Trimming shortened V by 5 bases and J by 4 bases, and 14 bases separated the two germline ends. The CDR3 consists of 14 residues. The CDR3 protein is CASSVGDWSTEAFF. The CDR3 nucleotides read TGTGCCAGTAGTGTGGGGGACTGGAGCACTGAAGCTTTCTTT.